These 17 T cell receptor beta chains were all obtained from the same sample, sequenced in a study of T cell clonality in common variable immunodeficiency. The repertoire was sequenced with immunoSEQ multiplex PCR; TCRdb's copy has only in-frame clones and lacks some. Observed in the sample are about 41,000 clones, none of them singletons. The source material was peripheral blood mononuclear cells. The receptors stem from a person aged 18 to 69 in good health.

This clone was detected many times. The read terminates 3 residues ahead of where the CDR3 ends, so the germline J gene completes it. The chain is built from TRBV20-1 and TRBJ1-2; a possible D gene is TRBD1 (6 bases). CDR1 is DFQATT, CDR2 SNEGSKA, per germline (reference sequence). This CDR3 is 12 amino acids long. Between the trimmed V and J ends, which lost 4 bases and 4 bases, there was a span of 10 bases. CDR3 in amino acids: CSATTGFYGYTF. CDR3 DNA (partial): TGCAGTGCTACTACAGGGTTCTATGGC.

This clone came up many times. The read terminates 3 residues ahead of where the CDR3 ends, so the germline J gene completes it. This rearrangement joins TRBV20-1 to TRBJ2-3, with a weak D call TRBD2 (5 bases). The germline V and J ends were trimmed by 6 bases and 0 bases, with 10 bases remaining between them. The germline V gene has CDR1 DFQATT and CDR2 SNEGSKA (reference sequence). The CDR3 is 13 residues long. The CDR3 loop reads CSAKLDSTDTQYF. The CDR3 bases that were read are TGCAGTGCAAAACTAGATAGCACAGATACG.

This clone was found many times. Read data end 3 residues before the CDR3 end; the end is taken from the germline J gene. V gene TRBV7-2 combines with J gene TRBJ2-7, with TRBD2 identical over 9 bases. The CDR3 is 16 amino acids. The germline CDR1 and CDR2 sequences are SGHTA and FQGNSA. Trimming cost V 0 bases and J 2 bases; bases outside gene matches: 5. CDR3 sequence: CASSLASGRPTYEQYF. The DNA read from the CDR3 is TGTGCCAGCAGCTTAGCTAGCGGGAGACCTACCTACGAG. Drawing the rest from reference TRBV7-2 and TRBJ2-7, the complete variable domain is GAGVSQSPSNKVTEKGKDVELRCDPISGHTALYWYRQSLGQGLEFLIYFQGNSAPDKSGLPSDRFSAERTGGSVSTLTIQRTQQEDSAVYLCASSLASGRPTYEQYFGPGTRLTVT.

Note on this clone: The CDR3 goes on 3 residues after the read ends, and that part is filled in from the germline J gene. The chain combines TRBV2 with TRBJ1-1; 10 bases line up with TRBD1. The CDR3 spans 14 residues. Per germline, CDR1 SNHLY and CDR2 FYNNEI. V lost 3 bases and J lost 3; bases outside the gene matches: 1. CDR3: CASSETGGYTEAFF. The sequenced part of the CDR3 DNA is TGTGCCAGCAGTGAGACAGGGGGCTACACTGAA.

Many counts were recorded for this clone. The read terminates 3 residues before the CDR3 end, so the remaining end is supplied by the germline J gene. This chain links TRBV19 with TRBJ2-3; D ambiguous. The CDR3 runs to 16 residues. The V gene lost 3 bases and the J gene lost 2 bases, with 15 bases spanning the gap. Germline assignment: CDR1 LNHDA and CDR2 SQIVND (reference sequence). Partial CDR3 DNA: TGTGCCAGTAGTATCCTCCTACTCCCCCACACAGATACG. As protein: CASSILLLPHTDT. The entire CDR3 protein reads CASSILLLPHTDTQYF.

The CDR3 protein is CASSYLAGGNEQFF. The sequenced part of the CDR3 DNA is TGTGCCAGCAGCTACCTAGCGGGGGGCAATGAG. V is TRBV2 and J is TRBJ2-1; 11 nucleotides match TRBD2. Sequencing ends 3 residues short of the CDR3 end; the germline J gene provides the rest. The CDR3 spans 14 residues. Germline V gene lookup returns CDR1 SNHLY and CDR2 FYNNEI. V lost 6 bases, J lost 6 bases, and 4 bases stayed unmatched. The full variable domain, completed using reference TRBV2 and TRBJ2-1, is EPEVTQTPSHQVTQMGQEVILRCVPISNHLYFYWYRQILGQKVEFLVSFYNNEISEKSEIFDDQFSVERPDGSNFTLKIRSTKLEDSAMYFCASSYLAGGNEQFFGPGTRLTVL.

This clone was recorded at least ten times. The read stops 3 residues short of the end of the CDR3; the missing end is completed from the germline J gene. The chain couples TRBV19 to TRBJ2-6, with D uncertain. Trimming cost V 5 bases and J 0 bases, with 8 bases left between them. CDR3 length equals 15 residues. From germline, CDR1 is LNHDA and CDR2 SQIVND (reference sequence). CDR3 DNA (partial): TGTGCCAGTAGTGTTATACTCTCTGGGGCCAACGTC. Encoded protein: CASSVILSGANV. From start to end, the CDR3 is CASSVILSGANVLTF.

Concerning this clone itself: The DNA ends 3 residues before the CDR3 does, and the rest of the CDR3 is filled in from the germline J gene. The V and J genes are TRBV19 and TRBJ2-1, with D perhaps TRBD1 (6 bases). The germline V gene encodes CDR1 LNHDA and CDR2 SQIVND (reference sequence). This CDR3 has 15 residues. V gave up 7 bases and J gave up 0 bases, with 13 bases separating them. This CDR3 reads CASTQGQSSYNEQFF. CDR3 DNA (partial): TGTGCCAGTACCCAGGGGCAGAGCTCCTACAATGAG.

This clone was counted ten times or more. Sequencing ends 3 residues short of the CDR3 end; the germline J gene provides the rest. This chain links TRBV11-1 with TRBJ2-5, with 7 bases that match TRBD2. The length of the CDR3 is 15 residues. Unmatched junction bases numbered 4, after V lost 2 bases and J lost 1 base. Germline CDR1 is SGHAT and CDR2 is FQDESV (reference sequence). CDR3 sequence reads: CASSLRPSGQETQYF. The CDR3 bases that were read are TGTGCCAGCAGCTTACGACCTAGCGGCCAAGAGACC.

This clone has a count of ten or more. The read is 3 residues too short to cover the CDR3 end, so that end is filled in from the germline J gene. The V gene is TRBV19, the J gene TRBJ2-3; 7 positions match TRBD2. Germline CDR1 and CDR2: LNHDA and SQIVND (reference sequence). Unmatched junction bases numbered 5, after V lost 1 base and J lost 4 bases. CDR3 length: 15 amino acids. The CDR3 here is CASSIVAGASDTQYF. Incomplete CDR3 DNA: TGTGCCAGTAGTATAGTGGCGGGAGCTTCAGATACG.

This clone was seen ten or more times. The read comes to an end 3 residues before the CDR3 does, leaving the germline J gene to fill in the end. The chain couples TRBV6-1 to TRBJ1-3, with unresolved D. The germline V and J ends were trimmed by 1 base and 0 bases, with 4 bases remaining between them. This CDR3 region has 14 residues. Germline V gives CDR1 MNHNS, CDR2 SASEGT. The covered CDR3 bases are TGTGCCAGCAGTGAAGGCAGCTCTGGAAACACC. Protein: CASSEGSSGNT. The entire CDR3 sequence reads CASSEGSSGNTIYF.

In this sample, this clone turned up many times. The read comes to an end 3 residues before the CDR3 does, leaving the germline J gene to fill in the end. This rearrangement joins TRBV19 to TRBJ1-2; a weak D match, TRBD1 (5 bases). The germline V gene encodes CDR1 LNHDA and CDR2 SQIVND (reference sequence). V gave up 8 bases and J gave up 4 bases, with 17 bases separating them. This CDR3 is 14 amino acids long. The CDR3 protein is CASGRRGLGYGYTF. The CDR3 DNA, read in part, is TGTGCCAGTGGTCGTAGGGGACTAGGCTATGGC.

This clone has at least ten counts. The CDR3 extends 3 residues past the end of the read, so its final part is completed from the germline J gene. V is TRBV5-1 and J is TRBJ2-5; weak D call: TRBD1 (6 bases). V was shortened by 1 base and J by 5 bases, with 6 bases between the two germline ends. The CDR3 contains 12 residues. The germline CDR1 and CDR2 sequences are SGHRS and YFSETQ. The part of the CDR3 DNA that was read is TGCGCCAGCAGCTTGAGGGGGGAGACC. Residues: CASSLRGET. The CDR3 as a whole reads CASSLRGETQYF.

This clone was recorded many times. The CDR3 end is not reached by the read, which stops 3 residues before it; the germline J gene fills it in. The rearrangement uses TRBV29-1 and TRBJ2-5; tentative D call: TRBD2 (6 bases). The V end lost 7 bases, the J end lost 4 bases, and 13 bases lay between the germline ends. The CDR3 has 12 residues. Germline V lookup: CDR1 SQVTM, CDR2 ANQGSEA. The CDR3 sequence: CSGGEGTETQYF. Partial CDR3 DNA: TGCAGCGGGGGGGAAGGGACAGAGACC.

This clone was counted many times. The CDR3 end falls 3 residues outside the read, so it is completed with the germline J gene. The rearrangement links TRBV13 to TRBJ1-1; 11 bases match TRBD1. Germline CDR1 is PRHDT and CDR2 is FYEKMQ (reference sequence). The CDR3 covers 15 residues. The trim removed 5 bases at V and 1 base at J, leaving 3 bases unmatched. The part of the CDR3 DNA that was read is TGTGCCAGCAGCGCCGGGACAGGGGGGAACACTGAA. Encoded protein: CASSAGTGGNTE. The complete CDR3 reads CASSAGTGGNTEAFF.

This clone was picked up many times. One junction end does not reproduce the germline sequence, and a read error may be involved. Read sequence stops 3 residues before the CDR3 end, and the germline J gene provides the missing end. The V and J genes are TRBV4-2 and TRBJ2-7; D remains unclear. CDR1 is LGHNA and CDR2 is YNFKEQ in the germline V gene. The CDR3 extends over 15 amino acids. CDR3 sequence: CASSQVRAPTGEQYF. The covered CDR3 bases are TGCGCCAGCAGCCAAGTTAGGGCCCCAACTGGCGAG.

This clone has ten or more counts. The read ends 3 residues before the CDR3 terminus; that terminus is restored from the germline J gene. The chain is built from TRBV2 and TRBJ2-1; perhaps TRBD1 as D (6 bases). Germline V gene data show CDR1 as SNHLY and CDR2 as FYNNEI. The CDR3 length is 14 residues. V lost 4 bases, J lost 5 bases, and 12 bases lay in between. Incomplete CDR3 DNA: TGTGCCAGCAGTGTTAGACAGGTAAACAATGAG. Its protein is CASSVRQVNNE. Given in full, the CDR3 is CASSVRQVNNEQFF. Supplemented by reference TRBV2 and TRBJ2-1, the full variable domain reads EPEVTQTPSHQVTQMGQEVILRCVPISNHLYFYWYRQILGQKVEFLVSFYNNEISEKSEIFDDQFSVERPDGSNFTLKIRSTKLEDSAMYFCASSVRQVNNEQFFGPGTRLTVL.